Presented here are 24 T cell receptor beta chains from one specimen sequenced in a study of memory CD4+ T cells and cytomegalovirus serostatus. Libraries were prepared by immunoSEQ multiplex PCR; TCRdb keeps only in-frame clonotypes and omits some of them. The sample contains under 55,000 clones, around three quarters of which appear only once. The sort gate was single viable CD3+CD4+CD8-CD45RO+ cells for memory CD4+ T cells. Sequencing used memory CD4+ T cells from blood. Receptors originate from an adult in good health and CMV-seronegative.

This clone was detected a few times. The V gene is TRBV7-3, the J gene TRBJ1-1; 9 nucleotides line up with TRBD1. This CDR3 has 17 amino acids. Per the germline V gene, CDR1 is SGHTA and CDR2 is FQGTGA. J lost 1 base, V lost 4 bases, and 10 bases had no gene match. The CDR3 DNA follows: TGTGCCAGCAGCTCTATCCCCGGGACAGGGTCGAACACTGAAGCTTTCTTT. Protein sequence: CASSSIPGTGSNTEAFF.

The chain employs TRBV7-9 and TRBJ2-2, with 7 bases identical to TRBD2. J lost 3 bases, V lost 5 bases, and 3 bases had no gene match. Per the germline V gene, CDR1 is SEHNR and CDR2 is FQNEAQ (reference sequence). CDR3 length equals 14 residues. The CDR3 protein is CASSPGLYTGELFF. Here the CDR3 DNA reads TGTGCCAGCAGCCCGGGACTATACACCGGGGAGCTGTTTTTT.

The chain employs TRBV6-7 and TRBJ2-1; 10 bases match TRBD2. TRBV6-7 is classed as an ORF, of uncertain function. The ends lost 2 bases at V and 8 bases at J; junction bases unmatched: 9. The CDR3 has 16 amino acids. The DNA of the CDR3 is TGTGCCAGCAGTTACCATAAGCGGGAGGGAGGGGATGAGCAGTTCTTC. Its protein is CASSYHKREGGDEQFF.

The chain employs TRBV19 and TRBJ1-1; 8 bases match TRBD1. Germline CDR1 reads LNHDA; CDR2 reads SQIVND (reference sequence). V lost 4 bases, J lost 1 base, and 14 bases stayed unmatched. The CDR3 consists of 18 residues. The CDR3 here is CASSTRPNRGWENTEAFF. CDR3 DNA sequence: TGTGCCAGTAGTACACGACCAAACAGGGGGTGGGAGAACACTGAAGCTTTCTTT.

This chain uses TRBV30 with TRBJ1-1; TRBD1 matches at 8 bases. Germline assignment: CDR1 GTSNPN and CDR2 SVGIG (reference sequence). The ends lost 7 bases at V and 8 bases at J; junction bases unmatched: 6. The CDR3 contains 11 residues. The CDR3 sequence is CASIRDREAFF. CDR3 bases: TGTGCCTCCATTCGGGACAGGGAAGCTTTCTTT.

The chain carries TRBV28 and TRBJ1-2, with D possibly being TRBD1 (5 bases). Germline CDR1 is MDHEN and CDR2 is SYDVKM. The CDR3 spans 13 residues. The germline V and J ends were trimmed by 6 bases and 2 bases, with 10 bases remaining between them. The CDR3 here is CASREGLNYGYTF. For the CDR3, the DNA is TGTGCCAGCAGGGAGGGGTTAAACTATGGCTACACCTTC.

The rearrangement joins TRBV2 to TRBJ2-7; maybe TRBD2 (5 bases). The V gene's germline CDR1 is SNHLY and CDR2 FYNNEI. The V gene lost 7 bases and the J gene lost 3 bases, with 10 bases spanning the gap. The CDR3 consists of 12 residues. Written as DNA, the CDR3 is TGTGCCAGCAAGAGGGCCGTCTACGAGCAGTACTTC. It encodes CASKRAVYEQYF.

This clone was recorded a few times. V usage is TRBV18 and J usage is TRBJ1-1; D call uncertain. Trimming removed 2 bases at V and 4 bases at J, with 8 bases between. Per the germline V gene, CDR1 is KGHSH and CDR2 is LQKENI. This CDR3 region has 13 residues. CDR3 bases: TGTGCCAGCTCACCAACGAAAACCACTGAAGCTTTCTTT. This translates into CASSPTKTTEAFF. Full variable domain (remainder filled in from reference TRBV18 and TRBJ1-1): NAGVMQNPRHLVRRRGQEARLRCSPMKGHSHVYWYRQLPEEGLKFMVYLQKENIIDESGMPKERFSAEFPKEGPSILRIQQVVRGDSAAYFCASSPTKTTEAFFGQGTRLTVV.

V gene TRBV4-3 combines with J gene TRBJ1-2; the D gene is possibly TRBD1 (5 bases). The CDR3 length is 14 residues. The V and J ends lost 4 bases and 1 base respectively, with 10 bases between them. Germline lookup yields CDR1 LGHNA and CDR2 YSLEER. Here the CDR3 DNA reads TGCGCCAGCAGCCGAGCGGGGGGTAACTATGGCTACACCTTC. Translated, it gives CASSRAGGNYGYTF.

CDR3 sequence reads: CASTRRGTEAFF. The DNA for the CDR3 is TGTGCCAGCACCCGACGAGGTACTGAAGCTTTCTTT. The V call is TRBV6-1, the J call TRBJ1-1, with unresolved D. The CDR3 is 12 residues long. V was trimmed by 7 bases and J by 5 bases, leaving 11 bases between them. From germline, CDR1 is MNHNS and CDR2 SASEGT.

This clone was recorded once. The CDR3 DNA follows: TGTGCCAGCAGTGGTAGCGGGCTACGGGGAGAGACCCAGTACTTC. Translated: CASSGSGLRGETQYF. V usage is TRBV28 and J usage is TRBJ2-5; 7 bases agree with TRBD2. J gave up 4 bases and V 5 bases, and 10 bases lay outside the gene matches. Germline V CDR1 and CDR2: MDHEN, SYDVKM. The length of the CDR3 is 15 residues. Variable domain in full (rest from reference TRBV28 and TRBJ2-5): DVKVTQSSRYLVKRTGEKVFLECVQDMDHENMFWYRQDPGLGLRLIYFSYDVKMKEKGDIPEGYSVSREKKERFSLILESASTNQTSMYLCASSGSGLRGETQYFGPGTRLLVL.

The V gene is TRBV5-1, the J gene TRBJ2-5, with D perhaps matching TRBD1 (6 bases). Germline V gives CDR1 SGHRS, CDR2 YFSETQ. The germline V and J ends were trimmed by 2 bases and 5 bases, with 13 bases remaining between them. The CDR3 sequence is 14 residues long. The CDR3: CASSFGGPGETQYF. DNA of the CDR3: TGCGCCAGCAGCTTTGGGGGCCCCGGGGAGACCCAGTACTTC.

The V call is TRBV9, the J call TRBJ2-3; D might be TRBD1 (6 bases). CDR3 size: 15 residues. Trimming removed 4 bases from V and 4 bases from J, with 16 bases in between. CDR1 and CDR2 from the germline V gene are SGDLS and YYNGEE. Here the CDR3 DNA reads TGTGCCAGCAGCAAGGGGCAGGGGACACCAGATACGCAGTATTTT. It yields the protein CASSKGQGTPDTQYF. The whole variable domain, remainder taken from reference TRBV9 and TRBJ2-3, is DSGVTQTPKHLITATGQRVTLRCSPRSGDLSVYWYQQSLDQGLQFLIQYYNGEERAKGNILERFSAQQFPDLHSELNLSSLELGDSALYFCASSKGQGTPDTQYFGPGTRLTVL.

CDR3 in DNA: TGTGCCAGCTCACCGGCTGCCAATAATGAGCAGTTCTTC. This encodes CASSPAANNEQFF. The chain has TRBV18 and TRBJ2-1; D not certain. Germline values: CDR1 KGHSH, CDR2 LQKENI. V lost 3 bases and J 7 bases, leaving 10 bases between the germline ends. This CDR3 contains 13 residues.

The V gene is TRBV4-1, the J gene TRBJ2-1; TRBD2 aligns across 10 bases. Trimming at V came to 0 bases and at J to 6 bases, leaving 11 bases not matched to a gene. CDR1 is MGHRA, CDR2 YSYEKL, per germline. The length of the CDR3 is 18 residues. The CDR3 protein is CASSQDRASGSLFNEQFF. In DNA, the CDR3 is TGCGCCAGCAGCCAAGATCGGGCTAGCGGGAGTCTGTTCAATGAGCAGTTCTTC.

This chain joins TRBV9 and TRBJ1-2; D may be TRBD1 (6 bases). This CDR3 has 14 residues. CDR1 and CDR2 (germline): SGDLS, YYNGEE. Trimming pared 0 bases from V and 8 bases from J, leaving 14 bases between. The CDR3 loop reads CASSVDQGWRGYTF. DNA for the CDR3: TGTGCCAGCAGCGTAGACCAGGGGTGGCGCGGCTACACCTTC. Based on the CDR3 plus reference TRBV9 and TRBJ1-2, the full variable domain is DSGVTQTPKHLITATGQRVTLRCSPRSGDLSVYWYQQSLDQGLQFLIQYYNGEERAKGNILERFSAQQFPDLHSELNLSSLELGDSALYFCASSVDQGWRGYTFGSGTRLTVV.

This clone turned up a few times. The chain combines TRBV19 with TRBJ1-1; no reliable D call. Trimming removed 4 bases from V and 4 bases from J, with 7 bases in between. The CDR3 consists of 12 residues. Germline V gene data show CDR1 as LNHDA and CDR2 as SQIVND (reference sequence). CDR3 in amino acids: CASSKHATEAFF. The CDR3 coding sequence is TGTGCCAGTAGTAAACACGCCACTGAAGCTTTCTTT.

The rearrangement joins TRBV6-4 to TRBJ2-3; D uncertain. V was clipped by 3 bases and J by 4 bases, with 11 bases between them. Germline V gene sequence: CDR1 MRHNA, CDR2 SNTAGT. The CDR3 totals 14 residues. CDR3 sequence (DNA): TGTGCCAGCAGTGAAGAGCTTGTCTCAGATACGCAGTATTTT. This sequence encodes CASSEELVSDTQYF.

This clone was observed a handful of times. The chain carries TRBV5-1 and TRBJ2-1; tentative D call: TRBD2 (7 bases). Germline CDR1 and CDR2: SGHRS and YFSETQ. V was shortened by 0 bases and J by 2 bases, with 9 bases between the two germline ends. The CDR3 is 15 amino acids. The CDR3 DNA is TGCGCCAGCAGCTTGGCGGGGGGCACCTACAATGAGCAGTTCTTC. Amino acids: CASSLAGGTYNEQFF.

This chain connects TRBV7-9 to TRBJ1-1, with unresolved D. Trimming took 5 bases from V and 11 from J, leaving 15 bases between them. This CDR3 spans 12 amino acids. The V gene's germline CDR1 is SEHNR and CDR2 FQNEAQ (reference sequence). CDR3 residues: CASSPETSGAFF. The CDR3 nucleotides are TGTGCCAGCAGCCCTGAAACTTCGGGCGCTTTCTTT.

In its sample, this clone was seen once. V gene TRBV5-4 combines with J gene TRBJ2-3, with D hard to call. Germline V gene lookup returns CDR1 SGHNT and CDR2 YYREEE (reference sequence). V gave up 0 bases and J gave up 1 base, with 6 bases separating them. The CDR3 consists of 14 residues. The CDR3 DNA sequence: TGTGCCAGCAGCTTGGCGGCTGGCACAGATACGCAGTATTTT. Translation gives CASSLAAGTDTQYF.

V usage is TRBV6-1 and J usage is TRBJ1-6; TRBD1 is a possible D gene (5 bases). The CDR3 is 14 amino acids. V gave up 2 bases and J gave up 7 bases, with 9 bases separating them. The germline V gene has CDR1 MNHNS and CDR2 SASEGT. The CDR3 sequence: CASSELGGNSPLHF. In nucleotides, the CDR3 is TGTGCCAGCAGTGAACTGGGGGGGAATTCACCCCTCCACTTT.

The rearrangement joins TRBV19 to TRBJ2-3; possible D gene TRBD2, 5 bases. Looked up from germline, CDR1 is LNHDA and CDR2 is SQIVND (reference sequence). With 3 bases removed from V and 3 bases from J, the gap between germline ends came to 13 bases. CDR3 length equals 15 residues. CDR3 in DNA: TGTGCCAGTAGTATGGACGGGGTAGGGACAGATACGCAGTATTTT. It translates to CASSMDGVGTDTQYF. The full variable domain, with the rest looked up from reference TRBV19 and TRBJ2-3, is DGGITQSPKYLFRKEGQNVTLSCEQNLNHDAMYWYRQDPGQGLRLIYYSQIVNDFQKGDIAEGYSVSREKKESFPLTVTSAQKNPTAFYLCASSMDGVGTDTQYFGPGTRLTVL.

This chain connects TRBV5-1 to TRBJ1-3; D not resolved. V gave up 0 bases and J gave up 3 bases, with 7 bases separating them. CDR1 and CDR2 (germline): SGHRS, YFSETQ. This CDR3 has 14 residues. The CDR3 is CASSLEGDGNTIYF. In nucleotides, the CDR3 is TGCGCCAGCAGCTTGGAAGGTGATGGAAACACCATATATTTT.